The 21 T cell receptor beta chains below were found in one sample sequenced in a study of blood T cell repertoires in COVID-19 (TCRdb year 2020). The method behind the library was the immunoSEQ multiplex PCR assay. As stored in TCRdb, this immuneACCESS dataset retains in-frame rearrangements with V and J assigned. A fraction of the clones does not appear; measured against another copy, unresolved V genes explain less than half of the discrepancy, and the remainder lacks a known reason. For this sample there are over 100,000 clones; approximately 83% appear just once. Of the sample, approximately 11% falls within the top ten clones. Input material: peripheral blood. These receptors came from a man older than 75 with acute or convalescent COVID-19.

The chain carries TRBV6-5 and TRBJ2-1; possible D gene TRBD2, 6 bases. Looked up from germline, CDR1 is MNHEY and CDR2 is SVGAGI. Trimming removed 5 bases at V and 1 base at J, with 9 bases between. This CDR3 contains 14 residues. CDR3 residues: CASSRRESYNEQFF. In nucleotides, the CDR3 is TGTGCCAGCAGTCGGCGGGAATCCTACAATGAGCAGTTCTTC.

Turning to this clone: The sample carries other DNA sequences with the same CDR3. The rearrangement links TRBV29-1 to TRBJ1-3; weak D call: TRBD1 (5 bases). The CDR3 extends over 12 amino acids. CDR1 and CDR2 (germline): SQVTM, ANQGSEA. V was pared by 3 bases and J by 4 bases, with 7 bases between. DNA for the CDR3: TGCAGCGTTGATACAGGCGGAAACACCATATATTTT. Protein: CSVDTGGNTIYF.

V gene TRBV19 combines with J gene TRBJ2-5; no definite D call. Germline values: CDR1 LNHDA, CDR2 SQIVND (reference sequence). V lost 4 bases and J 1 base, leaving 13 bases between the germline ends. The CDR3 is 15 residues long. CDR3 bases: TGTGCCAGTAGTAGAGACTGGCCCCCCCAAGAGACCCAGTACTTC. It yields the protein CASSRDWPPQETQYF. Combining the CDR3 with reference TRBV19 and TRBJ2-5 gives the whole variable domain DGGITQSPKYLFRKEGQNVTLSCEQNLNHDAMYWYRQDPGQGLRLIYYSQIVNDFQKGDIAEGYSVSREKKESFPLTVTSAQKNPTAFYLCASSRDWPPQETQYFGPGTRLLVL.

Here the CDR3 DNA reads TGCAGCGTTAAGGGGACAGGGCGGACTGAAGCTTTCTTT. Translating it yields CSVKGTGRTEAFF. The chain has TRBV29-1 and TRBJ1-1; 9 bases are a match to TRBD1. This CDR3 contains 13 residues. Trimming cost V 5 bases and J 5 bases; bases outside gene matches: 6. CDR1 is SQVTM and CDR2 is ANQGSEA in the germline V gene.

The chain combines TRBV10-3 with TRBJ2-2, with D hard to call. V lost 3 bases, J lost 6 bases, and 5 bases lay in between. The CDR3 loop spans 12 amino acids. Germline lookup yields CDR1 ENHRY and CDR2 SYGVKD. The CDR3 DNA reads as TGTGCCATCAGTGACATTCCCGGGGAGCTGTTTTTT. Translated: CAISDIPGELFF.

This clone has just a few counts. The chain couples TRBV3-1 (or the pseudogene TRBV3-2) to TRBJ2-3, with D perhaps matching TRBD2 (5 bases). The V end lost 4 bases, the J end lost 2 bases, and 13 bases lay between the germline ends. The CDR3 runs to 15 residues. Germline V gene data show CDR1 as LGHDT and CDR2 as YNNKEL (reference sequence). CDR3 in DNA: TGTGCCAGCAGCCCCCTCGGGCGGGTCACAGATACGCAGTATTTT. Protein sequence: CASSPLGRVTDTQYF.

The chain joins TRBV6-6 to TRBJ1-4; D is possibly TRBD1 (5 bases). The CDR3 covers 17 residues. Germline V gene sequence: CDR1 MNHNY, CDR2 SVGAGI (reference sequence). V was pared by 5 bases and J by 1 base, with 17 bases between. CDR3 in amino acids: CASSHLPGGGTNEKLFF. CDR3 bases: TGTGCCAGCAGTCATCTGCCCGGGGGGGGAACTAATGAAAAACTGTTTTTT.

This chain joins TRBV3-1 (or the pseudogene TRBV3-2) and TRBJ1-1, with TRBD1 identical over 11 bases. V lost 4 bases and J lost 0; bases outside the gene matches: 7. The CDR3 covers 17 residues. Germline CDR1 LGHDT, CDR2 YNNKEL (reference sequence). CDR3 in DNA: TGTGCCAGCAGCCCGACGGACAGGGGGCCGATGAACACTGAAGCTTTCTTT. It specifies CASSPTDRGPMNTEAFF.

The chain links TRBV25-1 to TRBJ2-1; D is ambiguous. Germline V gene lookup returns CDR1 MGHDK and CDR2 SYGVNS. This CDR3 is built from 12 residues. V shed 6 bases and J shed 6 bases, with 9 bases lying between them. The CDR3 is CASSRLINEQFF. CDR3 nucleotide sequence: TGTGCCAGCAGCAGGCTCATCAATGAGCAGTTCTTC.

This chain uses TRBV11-2 with TRBJ2-1; 11 bases match TRBD2. With 5 bases clipped from V and 3 bases from J, the junction kept 6 bases outside the gene matches. Looked up from germline, CDR1 is SGHAT and CDR2 is FQNNGV. The length of the CDR3 is 16 residues. CDR3 coding DNA: TGTGCCAGCAGCGGGACTCTAGCGGGAGGCTACAATGAGCAGTTCTTC. This gives the protein CASSGTLAGGYNEQFF.

V is TRBV27 and J is TRBJ1-1; no definite D call. Trimming pared 2 bases from V and 3 bases from J, leaving 16 bases between. Germline-derived CDR1 and CDR2 are MNHEY and SMNVEV (reference sequence). This CDR3 is 16 amino acids long. The CDR3 reads CASSLPWATRDTEAFF. The CDR3 DNA follows: TGTGCCAGCAGTTTACCCTGGGCCACGAGGGACACTGAAGCTTTCTTT.

The chain carries TRBV18 and TRBJ1-4, with TRBD1 identical over 7 bases. CDR1 and CDR2 (germline): KGHSH, LQKENI. The CDR3 consists of 16 residues. V was pared by 8 bases and J by 5 bases, with 14 bases of the junction left unmatched. As DNA, the CDR3 is TGTGCCAGCACCCCCGCGGCAGGGGGTAAGAATGAAAAACTGTTTTTT. This gives the protein CASTPAAGGKNEKLFF.

The gene calls are TRBV3-1 (or the pseudogene TRBV3-2) and TRBJ1-2; D unresolved. V lost 0 bases and J lost 8, with 13 bases in between. The CDR3 sequence is 14 residues long. Germline V CDR1 and CDR2: LGHDT, YNNKEL (reference sequence). CDR3 DNA sequence: TGTGCCAGCAGCCAAGATCCGGGCGGCGGGGGCTACACCTTC. Translating it yields CASSQDPGGGGYTF.

This clone was seen only a few times. The chain joins TRBV28 to TRBJ1-6; 8 nucleotides agree with TRBD1. The CDR3 length is 14 residues. Germline values: CDR1 MDHEN, CDR2 SYDVKM. J lost 4 bases, V lost 5 bases, and 1 base had no gene match. CDR3 sequence reads: CASSGQGYNSPLHF. The CDR3 DNA follows: TGTGCCAGCAGTGGACAGGGTTATAATTCACCCCTCCACTTT.

This clone is a singleton in its sample. The V gene is TRBV4-3, the J gene TRBJ2-1, with a weak D call TRBD1 (6 bases). The CDR3 length is 15 residues. Trimming cost V 4 bases and J 3 bases, with 13 bases left between them. The germline CDR1 and CDR2 sequences are LGHNA and YSLEER. CDR3 nucleotide sequence: TGCGCCAGCAGCCTCGGACAGTCTGTCTACAATGAGCAGTTCTTC. This sequence encodes CASSLGQSVYNEQFF.

The rearrangement joins TRBV12-3 or TRBV12-4 to TRBJ2-7, with D possibly being TRBD1 (6 bases). This CDR3 spans 13 amino acids. Trimming took 5 bases from V and 6 from J, leaving 14 bases between them. CDR3: CASSQTGLGEQYF. CDR3 coding DNA: TGTGCCAGCAGTCAAACAGGGCTAGGCGAGCAGTACTTC.

The V gene is TRBV6-1, the J gene TRBJ1-3, with a weak D call TRBD1 (6 bases). Trimming left V 1 base short and J 0 bases short, with 19 bases between. The CDR3 runs to 19 residues. CDR1 is MNHNS and CDR2 is SASEGT in the germline V gene. CDR3 in DNA: TGTGCCAGCAGTGAAGGGACTCCGGGCACAGGGAGCTCTGGAAACACCATATATTTT. Protein sequence: CASSEGTPGTGSSGNTIYF.

This sequence joins TRBV27 and TRBJ2-1, with D tentatively TRBD1 (5 bases). This CDR3 region has 13 residues. The V end was cut by 8 bases, the J end by 6 bases, with 14 bases between. Germline CDR1 reads MNHEY; CDR2 reads SMNVEV (reference sequence). CDR3: CASSRGAGNEQFF. Here the CDR3 DNA reads TGTGCCAGCTCTAGGGGCGCTGGCAATGAGCAGTTCTTC.

The chain carries TRBV30 and TRBJ2-7, with TRBD1 matching 9 bases. Per the germline V gene, CDR1 is GTSNPN and CDR2 is SVGIG (reference sequence). The V and J ends lost 7 bases and 2 bases, in that order; junction bases with no gene match: 6. The CDR3 extends over 13 amino acids. This CDR3 reads CAYRGPTPYEQYF. CDR3 coding DNA: TGTGCCTACAGGGGGCCCACCCCCTACGAGCAGTACTTC.

V and J are TRBV28 and TRBJ1-5; 7 bases map to TRBD1. The CDR3 length is 13 residues. Germline V CDR1 and CDR2: MDHEN, SYDVKM. V lost 6 bases to trimming and J lost 12 bases; unmatched junction nucleotides: 11. CDR3: CASSSLGQDRQHF. CDR3 nucleotide sequence: TGTGCCAGCAGCTCACTTGGACAGGACCGCCAGCATTTT.

The CDR3 DNA sequence: TGTGCCAGCTCACCGCAGGGAAATTCACCCCTCCACTTT. This gives the protein CASSPQGNSPLHF. The chain has TRBV7-9 and TRBJ1-6; TRBD1 is a possible D gene (5 bases). V was cut by 8 bases and J by 7 bases, with 12 bases left in between. This CDR3 is 13 amino acids long. Germline values: CDR1 SEHNR, CDR2 FQNEAQ (reference sequence). The variable domain in full, completed from reference TRBV7-9 and TRBJ1-6, reads DTGVSQNPRHKITKRGQNVTFRCDPISEHNRLYWYRQTLGQGPEFLTYFQNEAQLEKSRLLSDRFSAERPKGSFSTLEIQRTEQGDSAMYLCASSPQGNSPLHFGNGTRLTVT.